This is a list of T cell receptor beta chains from one sample in a study of T cells after yellow fever vaccination. TCRdb reprocessed the 5' RACE reads via MiXCR and lists one record per CDR3 protein. The sample consists of 510,000 or so distinct CDR3 sequences, about 19% of them appearing once. Sample: PBMCs, taken 15 days after the yellow fever booster vaccination. These receptors were taken from a man aged 25-45 years who received the YFV17D yellow fever vaccine. Both conserved end residues are part of each CDR3. D genes are given only for firm matches. Clone size is shown for a subset of rows, as once, few, many or a class of expanded clone.

clone_size	v_call	d_call	j_call	cdr3_aa	cdr3_nt
NA	TRBV20-1	TRBD1	TRBJ1-5	CSAREGALAGPQHF	TGCAGTGCTAGGGAGGGGGCCTTGGCCGGGCCCCAGCATTTT
NA	TRBV29-1	NA	TRBJ2-6	CSVGGTGANVLTF	TGCAGCGTTGGGGGAACCGGGGCCAACGTCCTGACTTTC
few	TRBV5-1	NA	TRBJ2-3	CASSWVDYINMDTQYF	TGCGCCAGCAGCTGGGTGGACTACATCAATATGGATACGCAGTATTTT
few	TRBV6-1	TRBD2	TRBJ2-5	CASSKGLAGETQYF	TGTGCCAGCAGTAAGGGACTAGCGGGTGAGACCCAGTACTTC
few	TRBV12-3/TRBV12-4	TRBD1	TRBJ1-4	CASRLTGESDEKLFF	TGTGCCAGCAGGCTTACAGGGGAATCGGATGAAAAACTGTTTTTT
NA	TRBV7-9	TRBD2	TRBJ2-1	CASSLLPASGRSYEQFF	TGTGCCAGCAGCTTACTGCCCGCTAGCGGGAGGTCCTATGAGCAGTTCTTC
few	TRBV20-1	NA	TRBJ2-7	CSARSLAKEGTYEQYF	TGCAGTGCTAGATCGCTGGCCAAGGAGGGGACCTACGAGCAGTACTTC
few	TRBV3-1	NA	TRBJ2-7	CASSYLAGGEQYF	TGTGCCAGCAGCTACCTAGCTGGTGGCGAGCAGTACTTC
few	TRBV29-1	NA	TRBJ2-6	CSVRDSYSGANVLTF	TGCAGCGTGAGGGACTCGTACTCTGGGGCCAACGTCCTGACTTTC
NA	TRBV7-9	NA	TRBJ2-5	CASSWGIQETQYF	TGTGCCAGCAGCTGGGGGATCCAAGAGACCCAGTACTTC
few	TRBV11-2	NA	TRBJ2-2	CASSLDLSGELFF	TGTGCCAGCAGCTTAGATCTATCCGGGGAGCTGTTTTTT
few	TRBV15	NA	TRBJ1-5	CATSLQANQPQHF	TGTGCCACCAGCCTCCAGGCCAATCAGCCCCAGCATTTT
many	TRBV12-5	NA	TRBJ1-1	CASGLVPREAFF	TGTGCTAGTGGTTTGGTACCCCGAGAAGCTTTCTTT
few	TRBV10-3	TRBD1	TRBJ2-2	CAISGQGTTGELFF	TGTGCCATCAGCGGACAGGGGACCACCGGGGAGCTGTTTTTT
few	TRBV13	TRBD2	TRBJ2-1	CASSAAGGGMEQFF	TGTGCCAGCAGTGCCGCCGGGGGGGGCATGGAGCAGTTCTTC
NA	TRBV7-2	NA	TRBJ1-1	CASREGNRLTEAFF	TGTGCCAGCCGGGAGGGGAATCGGCTCACTGAAGCTTTCTTT
NA	TRBV7-2	NA	TRBJ2-3	CASSRGWSDTQYF	TGTGCCAGCAGCCGGGGATGGTCAGATACGCAGTATTTT
few	TRBV5-4	TRBD2	TRBJ2-2	CASGPFSGTNTGELFF	TGTGCCAGCGGACCGTTTAGCGGGACAAACACCGGGGAGCTGTTTTTT
few	TRBV20-1	NA	TRBJ2-5	CSASRTAQETQYF	TGCAGTGCTAGTCGGACAGCCCAAGAGACCCAGTACTTC
few	TRBV7-9	NA	TRBJ2-7	CASRGFQGYEQYF	TGTGCCAGCAGGGGGTTTCAGGGATACGAGCAGTACTTC
NA	TRBV5-1	TRBD2	TRBJ2-1	CASSLGLAGASSYNEQFF	TGCGCCAGCAGCTTGGGACTAGCGGGAGCGAGCTCCTACAATGAGCAGTTCTTC
NA	TRBV6-2/TRBV6-3	NA	TRBJ1-5	CASSYAPNPNQPQHF	TGTGCCAGCAGTTACGCGCCAAACCCGAATCAGCCCCAGCATTTT
NA	TRBV9	NA	TRBJ2-3	CASNLPPGGGTDTQYF	TGTGCCAGCAACCTACCCCCCGGAGGGGGCACAGATACGCAGTATTTT
NA	TRBV20-1	TRBD1	TRBJ2-5	CSAREGVLYGDSQETQYF	TGCAGTGCTAGAGAGGGGGTCCTTTACGGGGACAGCCAAGAGACCCAGTACTTC
NA	TRBV4-3	TRBD2	TRBJ2-2	CASSQVQAGGGTGELFF	TGCGCCAGCAGCCAAGTTCAAGCGGGAGGGGGGACCGGGGAGCTGTTTTTT
NA	TRBV7-2	TRBD2	TRBJ2-3	CASSFASGHSTDTQYF	TGTGCCAGCAGCTTCGCTAGCGGCCACAGCACAGATACGCAGTATTTT
NA	TRBV6-1	NA	TRBJ2-6	CAILGGILANVLTF	TGTGCCATCCTTGGCGGGATATTGGCCAACGTCCTGACTTTC
few	TRBV12-5	NA	TRBJ2-3	CASGLSLDTQYF	TGTGCTAGTGGTTTGTCCTTGGATACGCAGTATTTT
NA	TRBV5-1	NA	TRBJ2-3	CASRGPLEIDTQYF	TGCGCCAGCAGAGGACCTCTTGAGATAGATACGCAGTATTTT
few	TRBV20-1	TRBD2	TRBJ2-1	CSVNQREGLYEQFF	TGCAGTGTTAATCAGCGGGAGGGCCTCTATGAGCAGTTCTTC
NA	TRBV10-2	TRBD2	TRBJ2-1	CASSVTTSGTEQFF	TGCGCCAGCAGTGTGACGACTAGCGGAACCGAGCAGTTCTTC
NA	TRBV29-1	TRBD2	TRBJ2-7	CSARGGTSGTEQYF	TGCAGCGCCCGGGGAGGGACTAGCGGGACTGAGCAGTACTTC
NA	TRBV6-1	NA	TRBJ1-5	CASRQPGRSNQPQHF	TGTGCCAGCAGACAGCCGGGGCGCAGCAATCAGCCCCAGCATTTT
few	TRBV24-1	NA	TRBJ2-1	CATSDASPSYNEQFF	TGTGCCACCAGTGATGCCAGTCCCTCCTACAATGAGCAGTTCTTC
few	TRBV20-1	TRBD2	TRBJ2-3	CSARKLAGGPDTQYF	TGCAGTGCTAGAAAACTAGCGGGAGGGCCAGATACGCAGTATTTT
NA	TRBV6-5	NA	TRBJ2-5	CASSYSYRKETQYF	TGTGCCAGCAGTTACTCGTATAGAAAAGAGACCCAGTACTTC
NA	TRBV18	NA	TRBJ2-1	CASSPNDPEQFF	TGTGCCAGCTCACCAAATGACCCTGAGCAGTTCTTC
NA	TRBV10-3	TRBD1	TRBJ2-2	CAISAPGQGTTGELFF	TGTGCCATCAGTGCACCTGGACAGGGTACCACCGGGGAGCTGTTTTTT
NA	TRBV11-2	NA	TRBJ2-1	CASSWGDSYNEQFF	TGTGCCAGCAGCTGGGGGGACTCCTACAATGAGCAGTTCTTC